Listed here are 20 T cell receptor beta chains from one sample, sequenced in a study of radiotherapy plus CTLA-4 blockade in lung cancer. The data were produced by immunoSEQ multiplex PCR, yet TCRdb's version contains in-frame clones alone and is incomplete. Among 65,000 to 85,000 clones listed, 70% to 85% were seen once. The sequences come from peripheral blood, collected from a patient treated with radiotherapy plus ipilimumab. Every receptor here comes from a human donor with non-small cell lung cancer whose response to radiotherapy plus ipilimumab could not be evaluated.

The chain couples TRBV11-3 to TRBJ2-2; TRBD1 aligns across 7 bases. The trim removed 5 bases at V and 1 base at J, leaving 4 bases unmatched. Germline lookup yields CDR1 SGHNT and CDR2 YENEEA. The length of the CDR3 is 15 residues. The CDR3 spells CASSRGDRNTGELFF. As DNA, the CDR3 is TGTGCCAGCAGCCGAGGGGACAGGAACACCGGGGAGCTGTTTTTT.

This clone is labeled medium-sized (0.01 to 0.1%). V gene TRBV14 combines with J gene TRBJ2-7; the D is unclear. Trimming removed 6 bases at V and 6 bases at J, with 12 bases between. CDR3 length: 12 residues. Germline V gene data show CDR1 as SGHDN and CDR2 as FVKESK. The CDR3 DNA reads TGTGCCAGCAGTTTAAGCTTCGCCGAGCAGTACTTC. Encoded protein: CASSLSFAEQYF.

The sample holds one count of this clone. The chain is built from TRBV11-2 and TRBJ2-2, with 9 bases aligning to TRBD2. This CDR3 comprises 16 residues. Germline CDR1 and CDR2: SGHAT and FQNNGV. J was trimmed by 4 bases and V by 4 bases; bases with no gene match: 7. CDR3 in DNA: TGTGCCAGCAGCTGGCCCGGGACTAGCCCCACCGGGGAGCTGTTTTTT. This encodes CASSWPGTSPTGELFF.

The rearrangement joins TRBV10-3 to TRBJ2-7, with 8 bases lining up with TRBD1. The J segment lost 3 bases and the V segment lost 4 bases, leaving 8 bases of the junction unmatched. This CDR3 has 15 amino acids. The germline V gene has CDR1 ENHRY and CDR2 SYGVKD. The CDR3 DNA is TGTGCCATCAGTGTAGACAGGGGAGAGTTCTACGAGCAGTACTTC. This translates into CAISVDRGEFYEQYF.

The V and J genes are TRBV4-1 and TRBJ2-7, with a tentative D call TRBD2 (6 bases). Looked up from germline, CDR1 is MGHRA and CDR2 is YSYEKL. This CDR3 spans 13 amino acids. V lost 4 bases and J lost 0, with 7 bases in between. The CDR3 spells CASSLRGSYEQYF. The CDR3 DNA sequence: TGCGCCAGCAGCCTGCGGGGCTCCTACGAGCAGTACTTC.

V usage is TRBV6-6 and J usage is TRBJ2-3; no clear D gene. Deletions cut 5 bases from V and 0 bases from J, with 12 bases between. Germline CDR1 reads MNHNY; CDR2 reads SVGAGI (reference sequence). The CDR3 sequence is 15 residues long. CDR3: CASSQERLSTDTQYF. The CDR3 nucleotides are TGTGCCAGCAGTCAAGAGAGGCTGAGCACAGATACGCAGTATTTT.

Regarding this clone: Sequence at one end of the junction differs from germline and may be a read error. Different DNA sequences within this sample yield the same CDR3. The V and J genes are TRBV27 and TRBJ1-1; TRBD1 might be the D (5 bases). In germline, CDR1 is MNHEY, CDR2 SMNVEV (reference sequence). The CDR3 extends over 13 amino acids. The CDR3 sequence: CATKGLRNTEAFF. The CDR3 nucleotides read TGTGCCACCAAGGGACTCCGCAACACTGAAGCCTTCTTT.

The V gene is TRBV10-3, the J gene TRBJ1-1; the D is unclear. The CDR3 consists of 15 residues. From germline, CDR1 is ENHRY and CDR2 SYGVKD. V shed 3 bases and J shed 1 base, with 12 bases lying between them. The CDR3 DNA sequence: TGTGCCATCAGTGATGTGAGACACAGGAACACTGAAGCTTTCTTT. Translation: CAISDVRHRNTEAFF.

V is TRBV14 and J is TRBJ2-3, with D uncertain. The CDR3 is made up of 12 amino acids. Germline values: CDR1 SGHDN, CDR2 FVKESK. The V and J ends lost 4 bases and 6 bases respectively, with 8 bases between them. The CDR3 reads CASSLTSDTQYF. The CDR3 bases are TGTGCCAGCAGCCTAACATCCGATACGCAGTATTTT. Looking up the rest from reference TRBV14 and TRBJ2-3 gives the full variable domain: EAGVTQFPSHSVIEKGQTVTLRCDPISGHDNLYWYRRVMGKEIKFLLHFVKESKQDESGMPNNRFLAERTGGTYSTLKVQPAELEDSGVYFCASSLTSDTQYFGPGTRLTVL.

This clone was picked up one time. The chain links TRBV4-1 to TRBJ2-1, with 10 bases matching TRBD2. J gave up 3 bases and V 0 bases, and 5 bases lay outside the gene matches. The CDR3 totals 17 residues. Germline CDR1 reads MGHRA; CDR2 reads YSYEKL. The CDR3 reads CASSQEPSGSYYNEQFF. CDR3 nucleotide sequence: TGCGCCAGCAGCCAAGAGCCTAGCGGGAGTTACTACAATGAGCAGTTCTTC.

A remark on this clone: The germline gene is not matched at one end of the junction; a read error may be the cause. The sample has other DNA sequences that encode this CDR3 too. V and J are TRBV15 and TRBJ2-7; D is unresolved. Per germline, CDR1 LNHNV and CDR2 YYDKDF (reference sequence). This CDR3 has 18 amino acids. CDR3 bases: TGTGCCACCAGCAGAGATCCTTTCTCCGTACTTAGCTCCTACGAGCAGTATTTC. It specifies CATSRDPFSVLSSYEQYF.

The gene calls are TRBV6-1 and TRBJ1-2; maybe TRBD1 (5 bases). CDR1 MNHNS and CDR2 SASEGT come from the germline V gene. Trimming took off 0 bases at V and 0 bases at J, with 8 bases between the two ends. This CDR3 spans 15 amino acids. CDR3 bases: TGTGCCAGCAGTGAAGCTCCGACAGCTAACTATGGCTACACCTTC. Residues: CASSEAPTANYGYTF.

The chain is built from TRBV6-6 and TRBJ1-1, with D uncertain. V shed 0 bases and J shed 0 bases, with 8 bases lying between them. The CDR3 consists of 15 residues. Germline V gives CDR1 MNHNY, CDR2 SVGAGI (reference sequence). The CDR3 protein is CASSYSRLLNTEAFF. The CDR3, as DNA: TGTGCCAGCAGTTACTCGAGACTCCTGAACACTGAAGCTTTCTTT.

The J gene is TRBJ1-3, the V gene TRBV27; unclear D gene. This CDR3 contains 12 residues. Germline CDR1 is MNHEY and CDR2 is SMNVEV (reference sequence). The V end lost 9 bases, the J end lost 0 bases, and 6 bases lay between the germline ends. The CDR3 loop reads CASSGSGNTIYF. The CDR3 DNA is TGTGCCAGTTCCGGCTCTGGAAACACCATATATTTT.

The chain has TRBV2 and TRBJ1-1; 11 positions agree with TRBD1. V was pared by 9 bases and J by 4 bases, with 13 bases of the junction left unmatched. From germline, CDR1 is SNHLY and CDR2 FYNNEI. This CDR3 is built from 16 residues. In nucleotides, the CDR3 is TGTGCCAGGGGACGCGGACAGGGGGCTGGGAGCACTGAAGCTTTCTTT. Amino acid sequence: CARGRGQGAGSTEAFF.

The V call is TRBV7-9, the J call TRBJ1-6, with D hard to call. The CDR3 runs to 16 residues. Germline CDR1 and CDR2: SEHNR and FQNEAQ (reference sequence). V gave up 1 base and J gave up 0 bases, with 7 bases separating them. The CDR3 spells CASSLVPSSYNSPLHF. As DNA, the CDR3 is TGTGCCAGCAGCTTAGTTCCGAGCTCCTATAATTCACCCCTCCACTTT.

The table lists this clone with a few counts. V usage is TRBV9 and J usage is TRBJ1-3; D unclear. Germline V gene sequence: CDR1 SGDLS, CDR2 YYNGEE. This CDR3 region has 12 residues. V lost 4 bases and J 0 bases, leaving 2 bases between the germline ends. CDR3 sequence reads: CASSRSGNTIYF. For the CDR3, the DNA is TGTGCCAGCAGCCGCTCTGGAAACACCATATATTTT.

This chain uses TRBV9 with TRBJ2-2; 10 bases align to TRBD1. The V gene's germline CDR1 is SGDLS and CDR2 YYNGEE. The CDR3 contains 15 residues. Trimming took 5 bases from V and 2 from J; bases not matched to a gene: 3. CDR3 amino acids: CASSDRGHNTGELFF. Written as DNA, the CDR3 is TGTGCCAGCAGTGACAGGGGGCACAACACCGGGGAGCTGTTTTTT.

V gene TRBV5-1 combines with J gene TRBJ2-3, with 11 bases fitting TRBD2. Germline CDR1 reads SGHRS; CDR2 reads YFSETQ. After removal of 4 bases from V and 4 bases from J, the junction contained 8 bases not matched to a gene. The CDR3 contains 16 residues. The CDR3 bases are TGCGCCAGCAGCGACCTAGCGGGAGGTGGGGCAGATACGCAGTATTTT. Translated: CASSDLAGGGADTQYF.

V gene TRBV9 combines with J gene TRBJ1-2; the D gene is possibly TRBD1 (5 bases). V dropped 0 bases and J dropped 3 bases, with 9 bases sitting between them. This CDR3 contains 14 residues. Germline V gene lookup returns CDR1 SGDLS and CDR2 YYNGEE. The CDR3 protein is CASSVGGGYYGYTF. CDR3 nucleotides: TGTGCCAGCAGCGTAGGGGGGGGATACTATGGCTACACCTTC.